Each of the 20 T cell receptor beta chains below was sequenced from the same sample in a study of T cells in Graves' hyperthyroidism and ophthalmopathy. Amplified regions were TCR beta CDR3 sequences from RNA transcripts. HTBI primers were used for first-round RT-PCR of the TCR CDR3. From the multiplex PCR reads, TCRdb called clonotypes with MiXCR, one entry per CDR3 protein. This table holds roughly 180,000 distinct CDR3 sequences, about a sixth found once. Sequenced input: blood. The receptor set was obtained from a woman aged 45 to 65 with Graves' hyperthyroidism.

This clonotype was observed at least ten times. The chain is built from TRBV7-9 and TRBJ1-1, with a possible D match to TRBD1 (6 bases). Germline V gene lookup returns CDR1 SEHNR and CDR2 FQNEAQ (reference sequence). This CDR3 spans 15 amino acids. V was pared by 4 bases and J by 5 bases, with 17 bases between. In DNA form, the CDR3 reads TGTGCCAGCAGCTCTCATAAAGGGGGAAGGACTGAAGCTTTCTTT. This encodes CASSSHKGGRTEAFF.

This clonotype was seen ten or more times. The CDR3 DNA reads as TGTGCCAGCAGTTCTCTGAACACCGGGGAGCTGTTTTTT. Translated, it gives CASSSLNTGELFF. This chain joins TRBV6-2 or TRBV6-3 and TRBJ2-2; D unresolved. The germline V gene has CDR1 MNHEY and CDR2 SVGEGT. The V end lost 4 bases, the J end lost 1 base, and 4 bases lay between the germline ends. This CDR3 region has 13 residues.

There are many counts of this clonotype. The CDR3 DNA reads as TGTGCCAGCAGCCAAGCAAACCAGGGGCTTAATGAAAAACTGTTTTTT. As protein: CASSQANQGLNEKLFF. This rearrangement joins TRBV3-1 to TRBJ1-4; weak D call: TRBD1 (6 bases). The germline V gene has CDR1 LGHDT and CDR2 YNNKEL (reference sequence). The CDR3 sequence is 16 residues long. The V end was cut by 1 base, the J end by 4 bases, with 13 bases between.

This clonotype was observed many times. The chain employs TRBV7-9 and TRBJ1-1; 8 positions agree with TRBD1. CDR3 length: 14 residues. Germline-derived CDR1 and CDR2 are SEHNR and FQNEAQ (reference sequence). After removal of 7 bases from V and 5 bases from J, the junction contained 9 bases not matched to a gene. CDR3 protein: CASTFDRGSTEAFF. The CDR3 bases are TGTGCCAGCACCTTCGACAGGGGATCAACTGAAGCTTTCTTT.

This clonotype was found a few times. CDR3 in DNA: TGTGCCAGCAGCCAAGGTAGGCTTAGGGATCAGCCCCAGCATTTT. It is translated as CASSQGRLRDQPQHF. The V gene is TRBV3-1, the J gene TRBJ1-5; D is unresolved. Trimming left V 1 base short and J 5 bases short, with 12 bases between. This CDR3 contains 15 residues. The germline CDR1 and CDR2 sequences are LGHDT and YNNKEL (reference sequence).

The gene calls are TRBV18 and TRBJ2-3, with D perhaps TRBD2 (6 bases). Trimming cost V 3 bases and J 2 bases, with 15 bases left between them. The length of the CDR3 is 16 residues. Germline lookup yields CDR1 KGHSH and CDR2 LQKENI. The CDR3 nucleotides are TGTGCCAGCTCACCGGCATGGGGGGTTTACACAGATACGCAGTATTTT. Encoded protein: CASSPAWGVYTDTQYF.

As regards this clonotype: Mismatch with germline at one junction end may stem from a read error. This chain connects TRBV6-1 to TRBJ2-5; D possibly matches TRBD1 or TRBD2 (6 bases each). The CDR3 length is 13 residues. Per the germline V gene, CDR1 is MNHNS and CDR2 is SASEGT. The CDR3 coding sequence is TGTGCCATCAGTCGGGGGCGGCAAGAGACCCAGTACTTC. Amino acid sequence: CAISRGRQETQYF.

Points on this clonotype: The junction departs from germline at one end; a sequencing error may be responsible. The CDR3 loop reads CDSSGGEYTEAFF. The CDR3 region has the DNA TGTGACAGCAGTGGGGGAGAGTACACTGAAGCTTTCTTT. The V gene is TRBV2, the J gene TRBJ1-1; TRBD1 is a possible D gene (5 bases). CDR3 length: 13 residues. The germline V gene encodes CDR1 SNHLY and CDR2 FYNNEI. Based on the CDR3 plus reference TRBV2 and TRBJ1-1, the full variable domain is EPEVTQTPSHQVTQMGQEVILRCVPISNHLYFYWYRQILGQKVEFLVSFYNNEISEKSEIFDDQFSVERPDGSNFTLKIRSTKLEDSAMYFCDSSGGEYTEAFFGQGTRLTVV.

The chain carries TRBV12-3 or TRBV12-4 and TRBJ2-5, with 8 bases lining up with TRBD1. V lost 3 bases, J lost 5 bases, and 5 bases stayed unmatched. CDR3 length: 14 residues. DNA for the CDR3: TGTGCCAGCAGTTTTAGGACAGGGAGGGAGACCCAGTACTTC. Protein product: CASSFRTGRETQYF.

This clonotype turned up a few times. The genes are TRBV5-4 and TRBJ1-3; the D is unclear. The V end lost 5 bases, the J end lost 0 bases, and 12 bases lay between the germline ends. The CDR3 sequence is 15 residues long. Germline CDR1 reads SGHNT; CDR2 reads YYREEE (reference sequence). The DNA for the CDR3 is TGTGCCAGCAGTCCGCTATGGAACTCTGGAAACACCATATATTTT. This codes for CASSPLWNSGNTIYF.

This clonotype was observed at least ten times. The CDR3: CASRFAYNEQFF. CDR3 coding DNA: TGTGCCAGCAGGTTCGCCTACAATGAGCAGTTCTTC. This chain links TRBV11-2 with TRBJ2-1; no reliable D call. From germline, CDR1 is SGHAT and CDR2 FQNNGV. The length of the CDR3 is 12 residues. Trimming removed 6 bases at V and 2 bases at J, with 5 bases between.

The sample holds many counts of this clonotype. The rearrangement links TRBV20-1 to TRBJ2-3; D ambiguous. CDR1 is DFQATT, CDR2 SNEGSKA, per germline (reference sequence). Trimming took 1 base from V and 2 from J, leaving 10 bases between them. There are 14 residues in the CDR3. The CDR3 region has the DNA TGCAGTGCTAGAGTGGTCCAATCCACAGATACGCAGTATTTT. This codes for CSARVVQSTDTQYF.

This clonotype was recorded a few times. The genes are TRBV18 and TRBJ1-2; D remains unclear. Trimming pared 2 bases from V and 4 bases from J, leaving 11 bases between. Germline CDR1 reads KGHSH; CDR2 reads LQKENI. CDR3 length: 14 residues. The CDR3 here is CASSPVEGSYGYTF. In nucleotides, the CDR3 is TGTGCCAGCTCACCAGTGGAGGGTAGCTATGGCTACACCTTC. The entire variable domain, with the rest obtained from reference TRBV18 and TRBJ1-2, is as follows: NAGVMQNPRHLVRRRGQEARLRCSPMKGHSHVYWYRQLPEEGLKFMVYLQKENIIDESGMPKERFSAEFPKEGPSILRIQQVVRGDSAAYFCASSPVEGSYGYTFGSGTRLTVV.

The V gene is TRBV2, the J gene TRBJ1-2; 11 nucleotides line up with TRBD1. CDR1 and CDR2 from the germline V gene are SNHLY and FYNNEI. The CDR3 consists of 14 residues. Germline trimming cut 8 bases from V and 8 bases from J; bases unmatched to any gene: 10. The CDR3 loop reads CASGRTGGDRGYTF. For the CDR3, the DNA is TGTGCCAGCGGAAGGACAGGGGGCGATCGGGGCTACACCTTC.

The rearrangement links TRBV7-2 to TRBJ2-7, with 8 nucleotides matching TRBD2. Germline V gene data show CDR1 as SGHTA and CDR2 as FQGNSA. The CDR3 covers 16 residues. V trimming: 5 bases; J trimming: 7 bases; junction bases outside the gene matches: 16. The CDR3 DNA follows: TGTGCCAGCAGCAGCCGCGGGGGGCAGTCGGGCGATGAGCAGTACTTC. Protein sequence: CASSSRGGQSGDEQYF. The full variable domain, in which reference TRBV7-2 and TRBJ2-7 provide the parts outside the CDR3, is GAGVSQSPSNKVTEKGKDVELRCDPISGHTALYWYRQSLGQGLEFLIYFQGNSAPDKSGLPSDRFSAERTGGSVSTLTIQRTQQEDSAVYLCASSSRGGQSGDEQYFGPGTRLTVT.

The sample holds many counts of this clonotype. This chain joins TRBV11-2 and TRBJ2-7; 7 bases align to TRBD2. Germline V gene data show CDR1 as SGHAT and CDR2 as FQNNGV. The CDR3 runs 17 residues. V was pared by 0 bases and J by 2 bases, with 10 bases of the junction left unmatched. DNA for the CDR3: TGTGCCAGCAGCTTAGATAGGGGTTTGGGGGGGGCCTACGAGCAGTACTTC. It yields the protein CASSLDRGLGGAYEQYF.

This clonotype was observed at least ten times. The junction shows a germline mismatch at one end, possibly a read error. The V call is TRBV6-1, the J call TRBJ1-2, with D unresolved. The CDR3 is 15 residues long. The germline CDR1 and CDR2 sequences are MNHNS and SASEGT. CDR3 bases: TGTGCCAGCAGTTATCTTCTCGGCAAGACGTATGACTACACCTTC. It specifies CASSYLLGKTYDYTF.

A single count supports this clonotype. At one end the junction does not follow the germline gene, possibly because of a read error. This rearrangement joins TRBV4-1 to TRBJ2-3; 8 positions match TRBD2. The CDR3 is made up of 18 amino acids. CDR1 is MGHRA, CDR2 YSYEKL, per germline. CDR3 loop: CAGSQESAGGLSTDTQYF. The CDR3 DNA reads as TGCGCCGGCAGCCAAGAGTCCGCGGGGGGCCTTAGCACAGATACGCAGTATTTT.

This clonotype has ten or more counts. The J gene is TRBJ1-6, the V gene TRBV6-2 or TRBV6-3, with a tentative D call TRBD1 (6 bases). CDR3 size: 17 residues. V lost 6 bases, J lost 10 bases, and 25 bases lay in between. The germline V gene has CDR1 MNHEY and CDR2 SVGEGT. CDR3 bases: TGTGCCAGCAGAAACGACGGACAGATAAAAGTAGGATCACCCCTCCACTTT. This encodes CASRNDGQIKVGSPLHF.

This clonotype has at least ten counts. This chain uses TRBV28 with TRBJ1-5, with 11 bases lining up with TRBD1. V shed 3 bases, J shed 6 bases, and the junction held 4 bases outside the gene matches. Germline CDR1 is MDHEN and CDR2 is SYDVKM. The CDR3 spans 15 residues. CDR3 amino acids: CASSLMGQGVQPQHF. The CDR3 region has the DNA TGTGCCAGCAGTTTGATGGGACAGGGGGTTCAGCCCCAGCATTTT.